One sample yielded the 6 T cell receptor beta chains listed below, sequenced in a study of T cells after yellow fever vaccination. One entry per CDR3 protein results from TCRdb running MiXCR on the 5' RACE reads. This table holds hundreds of thousands of distinct CDR3 sequences, approximately 16% found once. The source was PBMCs, collected about 5 days after the first yellow fever vaccination. The receptors stem from a man between 18 and 35 years old who received the YFV17D yellow fever vaccine.

This clonotype was counted a few times. The chain links TRBV6-2 or TRBV6-3 to TRBJ2-7, with 7 bases aligning to TRBD1. V was pared by 2 bases and J by 2 bases, with 6 bases of the junction left unmatched. The CDR3 length is 15 residues. Germline V CDR1 and CDR2: MNHEY, SVGEGT. As DNA, the CDR3 is TGTGCCAGCAGTTACCCGGGACAGCTCCCCTACGAGCAGTACTTC. Protein: CASSYPGQLPYEQYF.

The rearrangement joins TRBV20-1 to TRBJ2-7; 13 nucleotides match TRBD2. The CDR3 has 16 amino acids. V dropped 1 base and J dropped 2; count of bases not matched to a gene: 5. Germline CDR1 is DFQATT and CDR2 is SNEGSKA (reference sequence). This CDR3 reads CSARGTSGGEAYEQYV. In DNA form, the CDR3 reads TGCAGTGCTAGAGGGACTAGCGGGGGCGAGGCCTACGAGCAGTACGTC.

J is TRBJ2-5 and V is TRBV20-1; a possible D gene is TRBD2 (6 bases). Germline assignment: CDR1 DFQATT and CDR2 SNEGSKA (reference sequence). The V end was cut by 0 bases, the J end by 7 bases, with 12 bases between. The CDR3 loop spans 13 amino acids. The CDR3 coding sequence is TGCAGTGCTAGAGATTCTAGCGTGGGGACCCAGTACTTC. Protein product: CSARDSSVGTQYF.

In this sample, this clonotype turned up a few times. The chain employs TRBV20-1 and TRBJ1-4; 11 nucleotides match TRBD1. Losses at the gene ends were 5 bases for V and 7 bases for J; bases not matched to a gene: 9. CDR1 and CDR2 (germline): DFQATT, SNEGSKA (reference sequence). The CDR3 is 15 amino acids. CDR3 coding DNA: TGCAGTGCTCCTAGGACAGGGGGCAGTGTTGAAAAACTGTTTTTT. Protein: CSAPRTGGSVEKLFF.

V gene TRBV29-1 combines with J gene TRBJ2-5; D gene uncertain. V was pared by 6 bases and J by 2 bases, with 13 bases between. The CDR3 is 13 residues long. Germline V CDR1 and CDR2: SQVTM, ANQGSEA. The chain's CDR3 is CSVSPRLQETQYF. In nucleotides, the CDR3 is TGCAGCGTCAGCCCAAGGCTACAAGAGACCCAGTACTTC.

This chain joins TRBV11-2 and TRBJ2-1, with 11 bases fitting TRBD2. The CDR3 sequence is 16 residues long. Trimming removed 6 bases from V and 7 bases from J; junction bases left unmatched: 11. CDR1 and CDR2 (germline): SGHAT, FQNNGV. The CDR3 spells CASRVSGGANMNEQFF. The CDR3 DNA reads TGTGCCAGCAGGGTTAGCGGGGGGGCTAATATGAATGAGCAGTTCTTC.